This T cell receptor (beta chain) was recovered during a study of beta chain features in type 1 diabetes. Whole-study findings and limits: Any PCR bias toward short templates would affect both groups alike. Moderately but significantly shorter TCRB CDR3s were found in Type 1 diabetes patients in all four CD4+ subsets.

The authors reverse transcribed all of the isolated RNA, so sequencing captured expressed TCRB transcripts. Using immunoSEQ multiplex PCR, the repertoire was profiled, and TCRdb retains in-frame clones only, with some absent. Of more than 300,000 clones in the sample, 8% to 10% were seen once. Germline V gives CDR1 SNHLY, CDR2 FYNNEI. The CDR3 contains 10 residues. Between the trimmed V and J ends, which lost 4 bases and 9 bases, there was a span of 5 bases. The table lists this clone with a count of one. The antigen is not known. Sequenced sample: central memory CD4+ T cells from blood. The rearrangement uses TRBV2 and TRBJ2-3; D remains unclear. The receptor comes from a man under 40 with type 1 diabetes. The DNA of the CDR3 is TGTGCCAGCAGTGTTGGAACGCAGTATTTT. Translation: CASSVGTQYF.